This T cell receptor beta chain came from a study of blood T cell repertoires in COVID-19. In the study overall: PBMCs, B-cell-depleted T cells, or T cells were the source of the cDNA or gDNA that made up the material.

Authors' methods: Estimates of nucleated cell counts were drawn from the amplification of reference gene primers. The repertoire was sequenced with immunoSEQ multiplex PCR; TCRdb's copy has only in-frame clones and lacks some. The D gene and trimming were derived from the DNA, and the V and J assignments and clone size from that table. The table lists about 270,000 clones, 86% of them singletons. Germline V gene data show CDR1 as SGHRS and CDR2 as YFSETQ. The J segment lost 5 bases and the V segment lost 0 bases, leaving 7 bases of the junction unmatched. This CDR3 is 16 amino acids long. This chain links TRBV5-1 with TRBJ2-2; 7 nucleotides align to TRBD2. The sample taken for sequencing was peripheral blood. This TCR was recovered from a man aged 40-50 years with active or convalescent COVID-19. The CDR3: CASSLAPGGSTGELFF. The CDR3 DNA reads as TGCGCCAGCAGCTTGGCCCCGGGAGGTAGTACCGGGGAGCTGTTTTTT.